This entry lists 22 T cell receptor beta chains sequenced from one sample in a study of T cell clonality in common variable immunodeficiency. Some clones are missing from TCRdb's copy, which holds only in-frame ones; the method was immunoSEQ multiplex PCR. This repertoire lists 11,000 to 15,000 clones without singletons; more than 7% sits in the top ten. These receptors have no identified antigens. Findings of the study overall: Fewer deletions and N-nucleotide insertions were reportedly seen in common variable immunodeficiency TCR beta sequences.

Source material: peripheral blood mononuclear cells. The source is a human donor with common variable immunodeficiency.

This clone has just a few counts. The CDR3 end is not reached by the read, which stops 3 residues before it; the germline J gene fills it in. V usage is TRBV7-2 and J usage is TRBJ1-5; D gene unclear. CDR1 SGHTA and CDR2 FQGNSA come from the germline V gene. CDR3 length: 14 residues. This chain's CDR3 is CASSLIGRGEPQHF. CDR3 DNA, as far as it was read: TGTGCCAGCAGCTTAATTGGTCGGGGAGAACCC.

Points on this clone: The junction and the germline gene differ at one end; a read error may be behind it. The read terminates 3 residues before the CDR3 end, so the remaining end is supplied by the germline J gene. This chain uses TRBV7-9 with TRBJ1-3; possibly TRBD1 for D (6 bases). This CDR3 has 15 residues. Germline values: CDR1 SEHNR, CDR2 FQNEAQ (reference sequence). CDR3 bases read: TGTGCCAGCAGCCTAGCACAGGGAGCTGGAAACACC. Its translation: CASSLAQGAGNT. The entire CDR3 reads CASSLAQGAGNTIYF.

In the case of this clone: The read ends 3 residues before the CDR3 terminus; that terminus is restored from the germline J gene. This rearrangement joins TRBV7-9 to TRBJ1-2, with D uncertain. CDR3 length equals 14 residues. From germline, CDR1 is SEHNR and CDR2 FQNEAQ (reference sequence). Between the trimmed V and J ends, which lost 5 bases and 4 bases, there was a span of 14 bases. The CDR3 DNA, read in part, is TGTGCCAGCAGCCTGTCGACATTTCTCTATGGC. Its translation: CASSLSTFLYG. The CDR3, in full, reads CASSLSTFLYGYTF.

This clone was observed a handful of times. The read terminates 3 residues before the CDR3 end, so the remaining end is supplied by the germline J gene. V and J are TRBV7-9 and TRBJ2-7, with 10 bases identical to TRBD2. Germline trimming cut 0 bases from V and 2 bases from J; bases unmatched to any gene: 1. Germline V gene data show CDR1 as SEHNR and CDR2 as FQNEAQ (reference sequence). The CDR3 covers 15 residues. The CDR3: CASSLALAGTYEQYF. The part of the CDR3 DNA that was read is TGTGCCAGCAGCTTAGCACTAGCGGGGACCTACGAG.

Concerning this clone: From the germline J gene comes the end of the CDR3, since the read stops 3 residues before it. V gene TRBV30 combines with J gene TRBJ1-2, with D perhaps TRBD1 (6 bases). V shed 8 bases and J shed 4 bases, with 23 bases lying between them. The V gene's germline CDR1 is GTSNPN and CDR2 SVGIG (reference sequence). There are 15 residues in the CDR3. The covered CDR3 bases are TGTGCCACACGACTAGCGGGGGCTCCTTTCTATGGC. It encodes CATRLAGAPFYG. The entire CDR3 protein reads CATRLAGAPFYGYTF. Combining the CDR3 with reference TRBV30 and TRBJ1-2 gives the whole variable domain SQTIHQWPATLVQPVGSPLSLECTVEGTSNPNLYWYRQAAGRGLQLLFYSVGIGQISSEVPQNLSASRPQDRQFILSSKKLLLSDSGFYLCATRLAGAPFYGYTFGSGTRLTVV.

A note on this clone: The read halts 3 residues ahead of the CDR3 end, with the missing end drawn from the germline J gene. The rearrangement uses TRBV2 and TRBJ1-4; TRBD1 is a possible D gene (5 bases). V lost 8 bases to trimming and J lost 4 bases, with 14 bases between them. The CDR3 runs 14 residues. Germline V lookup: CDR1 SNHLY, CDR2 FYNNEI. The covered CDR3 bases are TGTGCCAGCTCCCGCAGGGAGGATAATGAAAAA. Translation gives CASSRREDNEK. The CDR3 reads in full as CASSRREDNEKLFF.

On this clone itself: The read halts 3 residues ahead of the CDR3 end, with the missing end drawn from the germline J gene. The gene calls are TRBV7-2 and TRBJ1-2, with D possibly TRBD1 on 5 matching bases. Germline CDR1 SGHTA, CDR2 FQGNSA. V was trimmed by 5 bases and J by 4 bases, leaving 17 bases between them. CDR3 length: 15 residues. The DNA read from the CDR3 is TGTGCCAGCAGCCCTCCGGGTGGGGCTATCTATGGC. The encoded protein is CASSPPGGAIYG. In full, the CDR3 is CASSPPGGAIYGYTF. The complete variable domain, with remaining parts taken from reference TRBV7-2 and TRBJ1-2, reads GAGVSQSPSNKVTEKGKDVELRCDPISGHTALYWYRQSLGQGLEFLIYFQGNSAPDKSGLPSDRFSAERTGGSVSTLTIQRTQQEDSAVYLCASSPPGGAIYGYTFGSGTRLTVV.

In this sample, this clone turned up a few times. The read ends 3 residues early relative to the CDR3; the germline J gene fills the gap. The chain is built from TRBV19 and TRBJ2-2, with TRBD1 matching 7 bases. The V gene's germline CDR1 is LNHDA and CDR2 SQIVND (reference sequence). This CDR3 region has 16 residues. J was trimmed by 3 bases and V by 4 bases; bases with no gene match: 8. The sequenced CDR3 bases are TGTGCCAGTAGTAACTCCCGGGACAGATACACCGGGGAG. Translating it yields CASSNSRDRYTGE. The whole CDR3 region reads CASSNSRDRYTGELFF.

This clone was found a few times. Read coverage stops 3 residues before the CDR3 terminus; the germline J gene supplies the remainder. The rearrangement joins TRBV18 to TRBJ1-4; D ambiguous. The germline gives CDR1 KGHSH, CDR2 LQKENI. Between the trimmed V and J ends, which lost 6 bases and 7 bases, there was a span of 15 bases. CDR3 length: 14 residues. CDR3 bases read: TGTGCCAGCTCGAAGCGGGAATTGGGTGAAAAA. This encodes CASSKRELGEK. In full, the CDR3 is CASSKRELGEKLFF.

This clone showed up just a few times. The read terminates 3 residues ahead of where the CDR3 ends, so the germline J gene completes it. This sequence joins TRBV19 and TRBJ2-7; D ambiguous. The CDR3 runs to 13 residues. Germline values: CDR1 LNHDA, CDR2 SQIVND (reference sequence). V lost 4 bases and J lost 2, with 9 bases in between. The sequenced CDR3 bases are TGTGCCAGTAGTAACCCGGTCCCCTACGAG. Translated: CASSNPVPYE. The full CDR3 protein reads CASSNPVPYEQYF.

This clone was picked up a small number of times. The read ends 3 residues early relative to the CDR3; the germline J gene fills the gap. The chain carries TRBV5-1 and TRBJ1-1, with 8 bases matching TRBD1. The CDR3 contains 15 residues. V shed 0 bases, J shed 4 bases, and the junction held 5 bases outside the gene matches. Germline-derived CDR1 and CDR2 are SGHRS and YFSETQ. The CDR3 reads CASSLEAGGRTEAFF. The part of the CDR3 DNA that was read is TGCGCCAGCAGCTTGGAGGCAGGGGGCCGCACTGAA.

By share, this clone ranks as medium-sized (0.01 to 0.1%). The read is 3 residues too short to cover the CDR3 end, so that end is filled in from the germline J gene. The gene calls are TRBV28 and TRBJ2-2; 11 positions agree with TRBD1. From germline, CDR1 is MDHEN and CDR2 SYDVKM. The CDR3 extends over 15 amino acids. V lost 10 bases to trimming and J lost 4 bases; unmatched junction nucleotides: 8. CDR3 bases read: TGTGCCACCAGCCGGGACAGGGGGTTCACCGGGGAG. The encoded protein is CATSRDRGFTGE. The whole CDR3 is CATSRDRGFTGELFF.

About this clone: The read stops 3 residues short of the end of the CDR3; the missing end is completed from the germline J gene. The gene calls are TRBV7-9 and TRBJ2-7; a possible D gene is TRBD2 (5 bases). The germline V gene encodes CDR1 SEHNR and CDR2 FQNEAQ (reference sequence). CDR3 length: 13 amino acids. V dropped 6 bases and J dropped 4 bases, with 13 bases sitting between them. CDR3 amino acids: CASRSTGDYEQYF. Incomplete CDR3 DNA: TGTGCCAGCAGATCCACCGGGGATTACGAG.

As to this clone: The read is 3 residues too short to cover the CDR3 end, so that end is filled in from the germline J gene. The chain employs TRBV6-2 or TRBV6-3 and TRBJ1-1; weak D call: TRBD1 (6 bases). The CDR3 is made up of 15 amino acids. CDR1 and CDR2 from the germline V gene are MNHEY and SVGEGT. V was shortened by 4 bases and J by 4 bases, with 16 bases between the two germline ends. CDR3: CASSWFGQRGTEAFF. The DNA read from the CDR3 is TGTGCCAGCAGTTGGTTTGGACAGCGTGGCACTGAA.

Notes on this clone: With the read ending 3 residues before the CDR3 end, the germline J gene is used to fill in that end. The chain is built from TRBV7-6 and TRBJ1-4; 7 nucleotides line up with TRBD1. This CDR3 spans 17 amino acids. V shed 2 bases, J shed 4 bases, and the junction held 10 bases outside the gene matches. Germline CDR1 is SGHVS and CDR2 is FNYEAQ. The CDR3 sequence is CASSLTYSGGGNEKLFF. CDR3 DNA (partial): TGTGCCAGCAGCTTAACGTATTCAGGGGGTGGTAATGAAAAA.

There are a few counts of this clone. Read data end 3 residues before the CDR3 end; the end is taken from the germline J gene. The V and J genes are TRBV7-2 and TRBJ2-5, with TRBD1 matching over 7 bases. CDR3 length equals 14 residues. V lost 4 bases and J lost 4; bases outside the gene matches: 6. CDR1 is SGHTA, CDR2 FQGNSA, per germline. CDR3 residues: CASSYHRGPETQYF. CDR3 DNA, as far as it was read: TGTGCCAGCAGCTACCACAGGGGACCAGAGACC.

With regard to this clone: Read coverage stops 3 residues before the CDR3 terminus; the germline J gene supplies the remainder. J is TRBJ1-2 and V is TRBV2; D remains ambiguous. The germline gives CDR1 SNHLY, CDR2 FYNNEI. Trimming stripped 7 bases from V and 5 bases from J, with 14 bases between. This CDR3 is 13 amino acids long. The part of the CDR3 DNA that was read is TGTGCCAGCATGGGCAGAGTACATTATGGC. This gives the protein CASMGRVHYG. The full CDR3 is CASMGRVHYGYTF. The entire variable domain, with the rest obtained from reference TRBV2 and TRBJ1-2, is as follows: EPEVTQTPSHQVTQMGQEVILRCVPISNHLYFYWYRQILGQKVEFLVSFYNNEISEKSEIFDDQFSVERPDGSNFTLKIRSTKLEDSAMYFCASMGRVHYGYTFGSGTRLTVV.

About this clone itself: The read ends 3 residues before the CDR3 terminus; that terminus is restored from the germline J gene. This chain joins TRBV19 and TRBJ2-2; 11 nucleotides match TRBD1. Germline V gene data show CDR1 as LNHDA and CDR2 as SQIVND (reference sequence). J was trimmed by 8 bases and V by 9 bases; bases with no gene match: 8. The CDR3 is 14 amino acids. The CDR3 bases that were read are TGTGCCAGCCGCCCAGGACAGGGGGCAGGGGAG. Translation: CASRPGQGAGE. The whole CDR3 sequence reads CASRPGQGAGELFF.

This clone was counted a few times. Partial CDR3 DNA: TGTGCCAGCTCACGGCTTAACCAAGAGACC. It specifies CASSRLNQET. The complete CDR3 protein is CASSRLNQETQYF. The chain has TRBV18 and TRBJ2-5; no clear D. The CDR3 end falls 3 residues outside the read, so it is completed with the germline J gene. This CDR3 spans 13 amino acids. Germline V gives CDR1 KGHSH, CDR2 LQKENI. Trimming pared 4 bases from V and 0 bases from J, leaving 6 bases between.

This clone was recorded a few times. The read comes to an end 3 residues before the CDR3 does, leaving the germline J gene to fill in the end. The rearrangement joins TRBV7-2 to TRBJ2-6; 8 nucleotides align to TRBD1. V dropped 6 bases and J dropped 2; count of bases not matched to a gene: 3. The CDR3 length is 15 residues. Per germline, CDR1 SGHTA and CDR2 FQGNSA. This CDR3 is CASRPQGAGANVLTF. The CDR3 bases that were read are TGTGCCAGCAGACCACAGGGGGCTGGGGCCAACGTC.

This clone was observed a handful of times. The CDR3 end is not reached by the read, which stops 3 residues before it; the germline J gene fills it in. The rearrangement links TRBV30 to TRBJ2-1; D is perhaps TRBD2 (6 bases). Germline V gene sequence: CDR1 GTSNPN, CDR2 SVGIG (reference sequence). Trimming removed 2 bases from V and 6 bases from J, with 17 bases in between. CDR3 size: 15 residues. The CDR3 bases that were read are TGTGCCTGGAGTAGGAGTAGCGGTAGCGGCAATGAG. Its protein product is CAWSRSSGSGNE. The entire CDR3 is CAWSRSSGSGNEQFF.

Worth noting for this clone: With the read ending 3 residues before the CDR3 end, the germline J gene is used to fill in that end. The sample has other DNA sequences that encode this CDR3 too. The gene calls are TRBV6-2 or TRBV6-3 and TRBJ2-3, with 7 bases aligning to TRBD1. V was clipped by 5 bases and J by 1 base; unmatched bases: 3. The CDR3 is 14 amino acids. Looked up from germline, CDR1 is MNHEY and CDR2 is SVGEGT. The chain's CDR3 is CASSRQGGTDTQYF. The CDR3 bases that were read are TGTGCCAGCAGTCGACAGGGTGGCACAGATACG.